Presented here are 14 T cell receptor beta chains from one specimen sequenced in a study of control samples from healthy donors and cancer patients. Using immunoSEQ multiplex PCR, the repertoire was profiled, and TCRdb retains in-frame clones only, with some absent. The sample holds 98,000 or so clones; roughly 82% are singletons and the top ten take approximately 2%. The specimen sequenced was blood. These receptor sequences come from a man in his 60s in good health.

This clone was seen a single time. This chain joins TRBV4-1 and TRBJ2-7, with 8 bases matching TRBD1. This CDR3 region has 13 residues. J was trimmed by 4 bases and V by 4 bases; bases with no gene match: 3. CDR1 and CDR2 from the germline V gene are MGHRA and YSYEKL. Written as DNA, the CDR3 is TGCGCCAGCAGCCCTGACAGGGGTTACGAGCAGTACTTC. Encoded protein: CASSPDRGYEQYF.

The CDR3, as DNA: TGTGCCAGCAGTTTAGCTAGCGGGAGGGCCGTGGATACGCAGTATTTT. It specifies CASSLASGRAVDTQYF. This chain links TRBV28 with TRBJ2-3, with 12 nucleotides matching TRBD2. The V gene's germline CDR1 is MDHEN and CDR2 SYDVKM. V lost 2 bases to trimming and J lost 6 bases; unmatched junction nucleotides: 6. The CDR3 is 16 amino acids.

Note on this clone: At the DNA level, this CDR3 is encoded by other sequences in the same sample as well. This chain links TRBV5-1 with TRBJ2-5; TRBD1 aligns across 11 bases. The germline V gene has CDR1 SGHRS and CDR2 YFSETQ. There are 16 residues in the CDR3. Germline trimming cut 4 bases from V and 0 bases from J; bases unmatched to any gene: 5. This CDR3 reads CASSGGTGGYQETQYF. The CDR3 DNA sequence: TGCGCCAGCAGCGGAGGGACAGGGGGTTACCAAGAGACCCAGTACTTC.

There are a few counts of this clone. This chain uses TRBV6-6 with TRBJ1-6; TRBD1 is a possible D gene (6 bases). This CDR3 has 15 amino acids. The germline CDR1 and CDR2 sequences are MNHNY and SVGAGI (reference sequence). Trimming took off 0 bases at V and 9 bases at J, with 12 bases between the two ends. The chain's CDR3 is CASSYSEQGGSPLHF. In DNA form, the CDR3 reads TGTGCCAGCAGTTACTCGGAACAGGGAGGTTCACCCCTCCACTTT.

V gene TRBV6-5 combines with J gene TRBJ2-7, with 8 positions matching TRBD1. Germline V gives CDR1 MNHEY, CDR2 SVGAGI. Germline trimming cut 7 bases from V and 5 bases from J; bases unmatched to any gene: 13. The CDR3 contains 15 residues. CDR3 coding DNA: TGTGCCAGCAAATCTACGAAAACGGGACAGGACGAGCAGTACTTC. Translating it yields CASKSTKTGQDEQYF.

The V gene is TRBV6-2 or TRBV6-3, the J gene TRBJ2-3; D unclear. The germline CDR1 and CDR2 sequences are MNHEY and SVGEGT. Trimming shortened V by 4 bases and J by 6 bases, and 11 bases separated the two germline ends. The CDR3 consists of 13 residues. DNA for the CDR3: TGTGCCAGCAGTTTGCCTGGAACGGATACGCAGTATTTT. Residues: CASSLPGTDTQYF.

The chain joins TRBV12-3 or TRBV12-4 to TRBJ2-1; 9 nucleotides line up with TRBD1. With V trimmed by 7 bases and J by 9 bases, 7 bases remained unmatched. The CDR3 covers 13 residues. This CDR3 is CASTGTGPGEQFF. For the CDR3, the DNA is TGTGCCAGCACCGGGACAGGGCCGGGTGAGCAGTTCTTC.

The chain joins TRBV24-1 to TRBJ1-2; D possibly corresponds to TRBD1 (5 bases). V gave up 2 bases and J gave up 8 bases, with 14 bases separating them. Per the germline V gene, CDR1 is KGHDR and CDR2 is SFDVKD. The CDR3 length is 14 residues. This chain's CDR3 is CATSDSVQGGGYTF. The CDR3 DNA reads TGTGCCACCAGTGATTCCGTCCAGGGTGGGGGCTACACCTTC.

The gene calls are TRBV15 and TRBJ2-5; no definite D call. The germline V gene encodes CDR1 LNHNV and CDR2 YYDKDF (reference sequence). The CDR3 totals 15 residues. V lost 0 bases, J lost 4 bases, and 12 bases lay in between. The CDR3 protein is CATSRDPDRTETQYF. Written as DNA, the CDR3 is TGTGCCACCAGCAGAGATCCGGATCGGACAGAGACCCAGTACTTC.

The gene calls are TRBV28 and TRBJ1-5, with unresolved D. The CDR3 contains 14 residues. V lost 8 bases to trimming and J lost 4 bases, with 15 bases between them. From germline, CDR1 is MDHEN and CDR2 SYDVKM. The DNA of the CDR3 is TGTGCCAGCGTATGGTCGGACTCAAATCAGCCCCAGCATTTT. This translates into CASVWSDSNQPQHF.

This chain connects TRBV24-1 to TRBJ2-6, with D unclear. The CDR3 covers 12 residues. Between the trimmed V and J ends, which lost 5 bases and 3 bases, there was a span of 1 base. CDR1 and CDR2 (germline): KGHDR, SFDVKD. The CDR3 DNA is TGTGCCACCAGTGTTGGGGCCAACGTCCTGACTTTC. Translating it yields CATSVGANVLTF.

The rearrangement uses TRBV14 and TRBJ2-7; the D call may be TRBD1 or TRBD2 (5 bases each). This CDR3 spans 17 amino acids. Trimming removed 3 bases from V and 0 bases from J, with 18 bases in between. Germline V CDR1 and CDR2: SGHDN, FVKESK. The CDR3 DNA is TGTGCCAGCAGCCAGTACTGGGACCCGAGGAGCTCCTACGAGCAGTACTTC. Its protein is CASSQYWDPRSSYEQYF.

CDR3 amino acids: CASSSSPGQRYNEQFF. CDR3 nucleotides: TGTGCCAGCAGCTCAAGCCCGGGACAACGATACAATGAGCAGTTCTTC. This chain links TRBV7-6 with TRBJ2-1; TRBD1 might be the D (6 bases). The V and J ends lost 4 bases and 4 bases respectively, with 17 bases between them. The CDR3 length is 16 residues. CDR1 and CDR2 (germline): SGHVS, FNYEAQ.

This rearrangement joins TRBV9 to TRBJ1-1, with 8 bases lining up with TRBD1. V gave up 3 bases and J gave up 3 bases; unmatched junction bases: 7. The CDR3 consists of 15 residues. CDR1 and CDR2 (germline): SGDLS, YYNGEE. CDR3: CASSGQTGVDTEAFF. As DNA, the CDR3 is TGTGCCAGCAGCGGGCAGACAGGGGTAGACACTGAAGCTTTCTTT.